This T cell receptor (beta chain) was observed in a study of cytotoxic CD8 clonotypes in ibrutinib-treated CLL. About the study: Mean values per sample were 260,000 or so productive templates and tens of thousands of productive rearrangements.

Trimming removed 1 base at V and 0 bases at J, with 12 bases between. The CDR3 spans 16 residues. Germline lookup yields CDR1 SNHLY and CDR2 FYNNEI. Profiling relied on immunoSEQ multiplex PCR, and the TCRdb table lists in-frame clones only, not all of them. The sample has about 140,000 clones; around 82% are singletons. The chain is built from TRBV2 and TRBJ2-5; no clear D gene. The specimen comprised PBMCs, sampled after 36 months of ibrutinib treatment. The sequence derives from a human donor with chronic lymphocytic leukemia. CDR3 region: CASSEGQATYQETQYF. CDR3 sequence (DNA): TGTGCCAGCAGTGAAGGGCAGGCGACGTACCAAGAGACCCAGTACTTC. Looking up the rest from reference TRBV2 and TRBJ2-5 gives the full variable domain: EPEVTQTPSHQVTQMGQEVILRCVPISNHLYFYWYRQILGQKVEFLVSFYNNEISEKSEIFDDQFSVERPDGSNFTLKIRSTKLEDSAMYFCASSEGQATYQETQYFGPGTRLLVL.